The next 32 T cell receptor beta chains were all read from a single sample in a study of regulatory T cells in long-lasting Graves disease. Arm-PCR of CDR3 regions and iRepertoire HTBI primers were used to build TCR beta libraries. TCRdb redid the calling of the multiplex PCR reads with MiXCR, one entry per CDR3 protein. Of about 210,000 distinct CDR3 sequences listed, less than 20% are singletons. Time point here: newly diagnosed GD, antithyroid drugs for less than 3 months. PBMC RNA served as the TCR library source. These data were also reused for a study on T cells in Graves' hyperthyroidism and ophthalmopathy.

The sequencing here drew on peripheral blood mononuclear cells (PBMCs), taken at new diagnosis, from a patient treated with antithyroid drugs. All receptors come from a woman aged 30 to 39 with Graves disease.

This sequence joins TRBV3-1 and TRBJ2-1, with D possibly being TRBD2 (6 bases). The CDR3 length is 16 residues. The ends were cut back, 0 bases at V and 9 bases at J, with 18 bases in the middle. Germline lookup yields CDR1 LGHDT and CDR2 YNNKEL (reference sequence). This CDR3 is CASSQDHRLAWGEQFF. CDR3 in DNA: TGTGCCAGCAGCCAAGATCACCGCCTAGCGTGGGGTGAGCAGTTCTTC.

This clonotype was observed a handful of times. Being one base from a much bigger clone, this may be a read error. The chain recombines TRBV19 with TRBJ2-5; D remains ambiguous. The CDR3 extends over 15 amino acids. Germline V CDR1 and CDR2: LNHDA, SQIVND (reference sequence). Trimming cost V 3 bases and J 4 bases, with 15 bases left between them. This CDR3 reads CASSIRNSDIETQYF. The DNA for the CDR3 is TGTGCCAGTAGTATCCGGAACAGCGACATAGAGACCCAGTACTTC.

This clonotype occurred a few times. It is likely a read error, because the conserved phenylalanine at the end of the CDR3 is missing. CDR3 sequence reads: CASSEVWGRYEQYL. The CDR3 DNA reads TGTGCCAGCAGTGAAGTTTGGGGCCGCTACGAGCAGTACCTC. The chain employs TRBV6-1 and TRBJ2-7; a weak D match, TRBD1 (5 bases). Trimming stripped 1 base from V and 3 bases from J, with 10 bases between. Germline V gives CDR1 MNHNS, CDR2 SASEGT. The length of the CDR3 is 14 residues.

This clonotype was seen ten or more times. The chain combines TRBV27 with TRBJ1-1, with D perhaps matching TRBD1 (5 bases). CDR3 length: 15 amino acids. V gave up 3 bases and J gave up 0 bases, with 11 bases separating them. CDR1 MNHEY and CDR2 SMNVEV come from the germline V gene (reference sequence). The CDR3 DNA reads TGTGCCAGCAGTTTTTTTGAGGGGTTGAACACTGAAGCTTTCTTT. It codes for CASSFFEGLNTEAFF.

At least ten counts were recorded for this clonotype. This chain connects TRBV20-1 to TRBJ2-3; D not certain. Germline assignment: CDR1 DFQATT and CDR2 SNEGSKA (reference sequence). With 0 bases removed from V and 5 bases from J, the gap between germline ends came to 18 bases. CDR3 length: 16 amino acids. DNA for the CDR3: TGCAGTGCTAGAGATCGTCAGGAGTTCGGGTTAGATACGCAGTATTTT. Translation: CSARDRQEFGLDTQYF.

Many counts were recorded for this clonotype. The gene calls are TRBV11-3 and TRBJ1-2; 9 positions agree with TRBD1. J gave up 2 bases and V 5 bases, and 3 bases lay outside the gene matches. The germline V gene has CDR1 SGHNT and CDR2 YENEEA. This CDR3 contains 14 residues. DNA for the CDR3: TGTGCCAGCAGCGCGGGGACAGGGAACTATGGCTACACCTTC. Translation gives CASSAGTGNYGYTF.

This clonotype occurred a few times. V is TRBV30 and J is TRBJ2-3; the D is unclear. Per the germline V gene, CDR1 is GTSNPN and CDR2 is SVGIG (reference sequence). V was pared by 1 base and J by 8 bases, with 7 bases between. The CDR3 has 11 residues. The CDR3, as DNA: TGTGCCTGGAGTGGGGGTGTTACGCAGTATTTT. Translation gives CAWSGGVTQYF.

This clonotype was counted at least ten times. The chain uses TRBV12-3 or TRBV12-4 and TRBJ2-3; 11 positions match TRBD2. This CDR3 comprises 14 residues. The V segment lost 7 bases and the J segment 6 bases; nucleotides outside the gene matches: 6. In DNA form, the CDR3 reads TGTGCCAGCAACTTAGCGGGGGGGCCGGATACGCAGTATTTT. Amino acid sequence: CASNLAGGPDTQYF.

This clonotype was detected many times. CDR3 protein: CAWSGRQPGQETQYF. In DNA, the CDR3 is TGTGCCTGGAGTGGCCGACAGCCAGGCCAAGAGACCCAGTACTTC. The chain uses TRBV30 and TRBJ2-5; tentative D call: TRBD1 (5 bases). This CDR3 is built from 15 residues. CDR1 GTSNPN and CDR2 SVGIG come from the germline V gene (reference sequence). V dropped 1 base and J dropped 1 base, with 13 bases sitting between them.

On this clonotype: Possible read error: a much larger clone is one base away. The rearrangement links TRBV20-1 to TRBJ1-5; the match to TRBD1 covers 9 bases. Germline loops: CDR1 DFQATT, CDR2 SNEGSKA (reference sequence). The junction had 14 bases not matched to a gene; V was cut back by 5 bases and J by 6 bases. The CDR3 consists of 16 residues. The CDR3 nucleotides read TGCAGTGCTCCCAGAGGCGGGACAGGGTTCGGTCAGCCCCAGCATTTT. It specifies CSAPRGGTGFGQPQHF.

This clonotype was recorded once. V and J are TRBV12-3 or TRBV12-4 and TRBJ2-2; D might be TRBD1 or TRBD2, each matching 5 bases. The V and J ends lost 4 bases and 3 bases respectively, with 27 bases between them. This CDR3 contains 20 residues. CDR3 in DNA: TGTGCCAGCAGTTCCCTCCTCTACGTGACTATACGAGGGGACACCGGGGAGCTGTTTTTT. This sequence encodes CASSSLLYVTIRGDTGELFF.

This clonotype was found many times. This sequence joins TRBV10-3 and TRBJ2-2, with 9 bases identical to TRBD1. This CDR3 has 15 amino acids. J was trimmed by 5 bases and V by 4 bases; bases with no gene match: 5. Germline CDR1 is ENHRY and CDR2 is SYGVKD. The CDR3 here is CAISGQGGETGELFF. The CDR3 coding sequence is TGTGCCATCAGTGGACAGGGGGGAGAGACCGGGGAGCTGTTTTTT.

Remarks on this clonotype: A far larger clone lies a single base away; this is likely a read error. This sequence joins TRBV27 and TRBJ1-2; 10 bases agree with TRBD1. This CDR3 comprises 15 residues. Germline lookup yields CDR1 MNHEY and CDR2 SMNVEV (reference sequence). With 6 bases clipped from V and 1 base from J, the junction kept 5 bases outside the gene matches. The CDR3 DNA reads TGTGCCAGCAGCCGGACAGGGGGAAGTAACTATGGCTACACCTTC. Translating gives CASSRTGGSNYGYTF.

In its sample, this clonotype was seen many times. The chain combines TRBV30 with TRBJ1-5, with 8 bases aligning to TRBD1. The CDR3 runs 16 residues. V lost 1 base and J lost 3; bases outside the gene matches: 8. Germline values: CDR1 GTSNPN, CDR2 SVGIG (reference sequence). CDR3 coding DNA: TGTGCCTGGAGTGGAGGACAGGGTTTGGACAATCAGCCCCAGCATTTT. It is translated as CAWSGGQGLDNQPQHF.

The rearrangement joins TRBV19 to TRBJ1-5; a weak D match, TRBD1 (6 bases). The CDR3 has 13 residues. Trimming took 7 bases from V and 4 from J, leaving 11 bases between them. Per germline, CDR1 LNHDA and CDR2 SQIVND (reference sequence). The CDR3 nucleotides are TGTGCCAGTACGGTACAGGGTAATCAGCCCCAGCATTTT. The encoded protein is CASTVQGNQPQHF.

A note on this clonotype: Sequence at one end of the junction differs from germline and may be a read error. The genes are TRBV7-7 and TRBJ2-5; D may match TRBD1 or TRBD2 (5 bases each). CDR3 length: 13 residues. Germline V gene data show CDR1 as SSHAT and CDR2 as FNYEAQ (reference sequence). The CDR3 bases are TGTGCTAGCAGCGGACAAACCCAAGAGACCCAGTACTTC. Amino acid sequence: CASSGQTQETQYF.

This clonotype has at least ten counts. The CDR3, as DNA: TGTGCCAGTAGTATCGTCCACCTACCTAATGAAAAACTGTTTTTT. The encoded protein is CASSIVHLPNEKLFF. The chain couples TRBV19 to TRBJ1-4; D is ambiguous. CDR1 and CDR2 from the germline V gene are LNHDA and SQIVND (reference sequence). The V end lost 3 bases, the J end lost 3 bases, and 11 bases lay between the germline ends. There are 15 residues in the CDR3.

This clonotype was detected ten times or more. The rearrangement joins TRBV7-9 to TRBJ2-2; TRBD1 aligns across 10 bases. The V segment lost 5 bases and the J segment 4 bases; nucleotides outside the gene matches: 22. CDR3 length equals 21 residues. CDR1 is SEHNR and CDR2 is FQNEAQ in the germline V gene (reference sequence). CDR3 amino acids: CASSALASGTGVARVTGELFF. CDR3 bases: TGTGCCAGCAGCGCGCTAGCCTCCGGGACAGGGGTGGCTAGAGTCACCGGGGAGCTGTTTTTT.

Details on this clonotype: A far larger clone is one nucleotide away, so this likely arose from a read error. V is TRBV11-2 and J is TRBJ2-3, with D hard to call. The CDR3 loop spans 14 amino acids. Germline CDR1 and CDR2: SGHAT and FQNNGV. CDR3: CASSLIRVDTEASF. CDR3 nucleotide sequence: TGTGCCAGCAGCTTGATACGGGTAGACACTGAAGCTTCCTTT.

This clonotype was counted at least ten times. The gene calls are TRBV6-1 and TRBJ2-3; 13 nucleotides match TRBD2. With 5 bases clipped from V and 2 bases from J, the junction kept 13 bases outside the gene matches. CDR3 length: 19 amino acids. Germline-derived CDR1 and CDR2 are MNHNS and SASEGT. CDR3 nucleotide sequence: TGTGCCAGCAGTAAAGGACTAGCGGGAGTTAATGGGCCCACAGATACGCAGTATTTT. This gives the protein CASSKGLAGVNGPTDTQYF.

In its sample, this clonotype was seen many times. The V and J genes are TRBV29-1 and TRBJ2-2, with 10 bases lining up with TRBD1. J was trimmed by 7 bases and V by 2 bases; bases with no gene match: 10. The length of the CDR3 is 16 residues. CDR1 is SQVTM and CDR2 is ANQGSEA in the germline V gene. DNA for the CDR3: TGCAGCGTTGAATTTTGGGGACAGGGGACGTTCGGGGAGCTGTTTTTT. Translating gives CSVEFWGQGTFGELFF.

This clonotype was counted at least ten times. The V call is TRBV20-1, the J call TRBJ1-2; maybe TRBD1 (6 bases). The germline V and J ends were trimmed by 6 bases and 2 bases, with 19 bases remaining between them. The CDR3 runs to 15 residues. Germline V gene data show CDR1 as DFQATT and CDR2 as SNEGSKA (reference sequence). The CDR3 DNA sequence: TGCAGTGCGTCTGACAGGAGAGGAATAAACTATGGCTACACCTTC. This translates into CSASDRRGINYGYTF.

This clonotype was recorded at least ten times. The V call is TRBV25-1, the J call TRBJ2-3; 8 bases match TRBD2. This CDR3 spans 16 amino acids. Germline V gene data show CDR1 as MGHDK and CDR2 as SYGVNS. Losses at the gene ends were 4 bases for V and 1 base for J; bases not matched to a gene: 7. The CDR3 nucleotides are TGTGCCAGCAGTGTCGGGGGGGCCCCGGGCACAGATACGCAGTATTTT. Its protein is CASSVGGAPGTDTQYF.

This clonotype came up many times. CDR3 coding DNA: TGTGCCAGCTCACCAGTCCGGACTAGCGCTAACTATGGCTACACCTTC. Amino acid sequence: CASSPVRTSANYGYTF. The rearrangement uses TRBV18 and TRBJ1-2; D gene ambiguous. The germline V gene has CDR1 KGHSH and CDR2 LQKENI. This CDR3 is 16 amino acids long. V shed 2 bases and J shed 0 bases, with 13 bases lying between them.

The table lists this clonotype with many counts. This chain uses TRBV28 with TRBJ2-5; TRBD1 is a possible D gene (5 bases). V was clipped by 5 bases and J by 5 bases, with 21 bases between them. Germline V lookup: CDR1 MDHEN, CDR2 SYDVKM. The CDR3 runs 16 residues. The CDR3 nucleotides are TGTGCCAGCAGTCCTAACTTGCAGGGTATGAGGGAGACCCAGTACTTC. The encoded protein is CASSPNLQGMRETQYF.

This clonotype was seen only a few times. The chain employs TRBV9 and TRBJ2-1; TRBD2 might be the D (5 bases). This CDR3 is built from 12 residues. Looked up from germline, CDR1 is SGDLS and CDR2 is YYNGEE. Trimming removed 8 bases from V and 10 bases from J, with 16 bases in between. This CDR3 reads CARITGMGEQFF. The DNA for the CDR3 is TGTGCCAGGATCACGGGGATGGGGGAGCAGTTCTTC.

In its sample, this clonotype was seen many times. V usage is TRBV6-5 and J usage is TRBJ2-3, with D possibly being TRBD2 (6 bases). Trimming pared 2 bases from V and 2 bases from J, leaving 11 bases between. There are 15 residues in the CDR3. The germline V gene encodes CDR1 MNHEY and CDR2 SVGAGI. CDR3 nucleotides: TGTGCCAGCAGTTACAAGGGACTTTCCACAGATACGCAGTATTTT. This translates into CASSYKGLSTDTQYF.

This clonotype was seen ten or more times. The chain links TRBV20-1 to TRBJ2-6; 9 positions match TRBD2. CDR1 is DFQATT and CDR2 is SNEGSKA in the germline V gene (reference sequence). This CDR3 is built from 17 residues. J lost 0 bases, V lost 1 base, and 4 bases had no gene match. The CDR3 protein is CSARGLAAGSGANVLTF. The CDR3 DNA sequence: TGCAGTGCTAGAGGACTAGCGGCGGGCTCTGGGGCCAACGTCCTGACTTTC.

V is TRBV19 and J is TRBJ2-7; 7 bases fit TRBD1. Trimming took 8 bases from V and 2 from J; bases not matched to a gene: 9. CDR3 length equals 14 residues. Germline CDR1 LNHDA, CDR2 SQIVND (reference sequence). CDR3 protein: CASGTHRGAYEQYF. The DNA for the CDR3 is TGTGCCAGTGGTACCCACAGGGGAGCCTACGAGCAGTACTTC.

Details on this clonotype: This is likely an artifact of a read error, given a far larger clone one base away. The chain is built from TRBV28 and TRBJ2-5; D might be TRBD1 (5 bases). Germline CDR1 and CDR2: MDHEN and SYDVKM. Trimming took off 6 bases at V and 11 bases at J, with 25 bases between the two ends. The CDR3 totals 15 residues. The CDR3 sequence is CASSLARGPLNEQYF. CDR3 coding DNA: TGTGCCAGCAGCTTAGCTAGGGGCCCTCTAAATGAGCAGTACTTC.

This clonotype was observed at least ten times. V gene TRBV2 combines with J gene TRBJ2-1, with TRBD2 matching over 14 bases. Per germline, CDR1 SNHLY and CDR2 FYNNEI. The trim removed 8 bases at V and 12 bases at J, leaving 6 bases unmatched. CDR3 length: 13 amino acids. CDR3 DNA: TGTGCCAGCGGGGGGACTAGCGGGAGAGGGCAGTTCTTC. Translated, it gives CASGGTSGRGQFF.

The sample holds many counts of this clonotype. The J gene is TRBJ1-5, the V gene TRBV28; D remains ambiguous. The germline gives CDR1 MDHEN, CDR2 SYDVKM. The CDR3 spans 11 residues. V was shortened by 2 bases and J by 4 bases, with 0 bases between the two germline ends. As DNA, the CDR3 is TGTGCCAGCAGTTTAAATCAGCCCCAGCATTTT. Protein product: CASSLNQPQHF.